This T cell receptor (beta chain) was identified during a study of vaccination effects on CD4 cells after COVID-19. Study summary: Among convalescent patients, two provided samples 16 days and one week before vaccination.

Findings and limits, study-wide: In people who had recovered, most post-vaccine spike-reactive clones were new vaccine-induced clones. Both infection-induced and vaccine-induced clones contracted markedly at late post-vaccination timepoints.

The V gene's germline CDR1 is KGHSH and CDR2 LQKENI. Trimming took 0 bases from V and 2 from J, leaving 10 bases between them. This CDR3 spans 15 amino acids. Within the ViraFEST assay, antigen-specific CD4+ T cells underwent expansion with viral peptide pools prior to sequencing. The culture ran for nine to ten days, and then CD4+ T cells were isolated. The person acquired a PCR-confirmed SARS-CoV-2 infection between March and December 2020. Repertoires were generated with immunoSEQ multiplex PCR, while TCRdb's copy carries only in-frame clones and drops some. The repertoire holds about 25,000 clones, with roughly four fifths as singletons. In regard to this clone: Its specificity is unknown.

The V call is TRBV18, the J call TRBJ1-1; D unclear. This receptor was identified in a human donor who had a prior SARS-CoV-2 infection. This material consisted of CD4+ T cells from PBMCs cultured with SARS-CoV-2 spike peptides, taken before COVID-19 vaccination. CDR3 residues: CASSPPSKINTEAFF. The CDR3 coding sequence is TGTGCCAGCTCACCACCGTCGAAGATTAACACTGAAGCTTTCTTT.